Listed below are T cell receptor beta chains from one sample, sequenced in a study of blood T cell repertoires in COVID-19. Using immunoSEQ multiplex PCR, the repertoire was profiled, and TCRdb retains in-frame clones only, with some absent. The repertoire holds 30,000 to 35,000 clones, with 85% as singletons. Input material: peripheral blood. These receptors originate from a human donor with acute or convalescent COVID-19. The donor label of this sample is uncertain. The CDR3 runs from the conserved cysteine through the conserved F or W. A D gene is named only where the DNA matches it firmly.

CDR3 protein	CDR3 length	V gene	D gene	J gene
CASRDGTANTGELFF	15	TRBV2	TRBD1	TRBJ2-2
CASSVQGAGSYGYTF	15	TRBV27	TRBD1	TRBJ1-2
CASSYSEVGSQQYF	14	TRBV6-5	NA	TRBJ2-7
CASRITGGADQPQHF	15	TRBV2	TRBD1	TRBJ1-5
CAISESTPGGDYGYTF	16	TRBV10-3	NA	TRBJ1-2
CATAPGLGARETQYF	15	TRBV27	TRBD2	TRBJ2-5
CASDSGSDTGELFF	14	TRBV2	TRBD2	TRBJ2-2
CASLKGLAGADTQYF	15	TRBV2	TRBD2	TRBJ2-3
CASSLLSSGNTIYF	14	TRBV7-9	NA	TRBJ1-3
CASSYSSGLVLFF	13	TRBV6-5	NA	TRBJ2-2
CASSSQGASGANVLTF	16	TRBV7-2	TRBD1	TRBJ2-6
CASSQVGGYTGELFF	15	TRBV14	NA	TRBJ2-2
CASRPLGQAGGYGYTF	16	TRBV28	TRBD1	TRBJ1-2
CASSRTGNYGYTF	13	TRBV6-5	TRBD1	TRBJ1-2
CASKRVGSYGYTF	13	TRBV28	NA	TRBJ1-2
CAWRLTDRDYNEKLFF	16	TRBV30	TRBD1	TRBJ1-4
CASSQAADRVYGYTF	15	TRBV6-5	TRBD1	TRBJ1-2
CTSSHGGGLNTEAFF	15	TRBV1	NA	TRBJ1-1
CASSGTGTVEQYF	13	TRBV5-6	TRBD1	TRBJ2-7
CASSSPQGGTDTQYF	15	TRBV6-5	TRBD1	TRBJ2-3
CASSIGGSYGYTF	13	TRBV19	NA	TRBJ1-2
CASRLGQGDHGYTF	14	TRBV5-1	TRBD1	TRBJ1-2
CAWNRGGGPEGYTF	14	TRBV30	NA	TRBJ1-2
CASSLDPRDTEAFF	14	TRBV9	NA	TRBJ1-1
CSVGSPAGTRNTEAFF	16	TRBV29-1	NA	TRBJ1-1
CASSADMNTEAFF	13	TRBV5-4	NA	TRBJ1-1
CATDRGGYGYTF	12	TRBV14	TRBD1	TRBJ1-2
CASSRTSGSTDTQYF	15	TRBV9	TRBD2	TRBJ2-3
CASSEASPGSGRGYTF	16	TRBV6-1	NA	TRBJ1-2
CASSGGQSLEQFF	13	TRBV27	TRBD1	TRBJ2-1
CASSLNPGLAGETEQFF	17	TRBV7-3	TRBD2	TRBJ2-1